This passage covers 9 T cell receptor beta chains from one sample sequenced in a study of shared clonotypes between healthy human individuals. Sequenced by immunoSEQ multiplex PCR; TCRdb stores in-frame clones only, minus some. The table has millions of clones, less than 95% seen once. As defined, naive CD8 cells were CD45RO-negative and positively selected for CCR7, with terminally differentiated effector memory CD45RA+ cells excluded. Sequenced: naive CD8+ T cells sorted from blood. The receptors come from a man between 18 and 35 years old in good health.

The chain uses TRBV6-1 and TRBJ2-3, with TRBD1 identical over 9 bases. There are 14 residues in the CDR3. Trimming removed 7 bases from V and 2 bases from J; junction bases left unmatched: 4. Germline loops: CDR1 MNHNS, CDR2 SASEGT. Here the CDR3 DNA reads TGTGCCAGCACAAGGGACAGGGACACAGATACGCAGTATTTT. This codes for CASTRDRDTDTQYF.

V and J are TRBV9 and TRBJ1-2; 7 nucleotides align to TRBD1. Per the germline V gene, CDR1 is SGDLS and CDR2 is YYNGEE. With 6 bases clipped from V and 6 bases from J, the junction kept 8 bases outside the gene matches. The CDR3 spans 13 residues. In DNA form, the CDR3 reads TGTGCCAGCAACTTTCCAGGGGGAGATGGCTACACCTTC. Protein: CASNFPGGDGYTF.

The chain uses TRBV7-2 and TRBJ2-5, with 13 bases lining up with TRBD2. This CDR3 is 15 amino acids long. J was trimmed by 11 bases and V by 5 bases; bases with no gene match: 11. From germline, CDR1 is SGHTA and CDR2 FQGNSA. DNA for the CDR3: TGTGCCAGCAGCCCGGAACGGACTAGCGGGAGTGATCAGTACTTC. As protein: CASSPERTSGSDQYF.

The rearrangement links TRBV30 to TRBJ1-2; 7 positions agree with TRBD1. CDR1 and CDR2 from the germline V gene are GTSNPN and SVGIG (reference sequence). V lost 2 bases to trimming and J lost 7 bases; unmatched junction nucleotides: 7. The CDR3 runs 13 residues. CDR3 DNA sequence: TGTGCCTGGAGTCAGGACAGGAGATTTGGCTACACCTTC. Amino acid sequence: CAWSQDRRFGYTF.

This chain links TRBV6-5 with TRBJ2-1; D gene unclear. The germline CDR1 and CDR2 sequences are MNHEY and SVGAGI. The CDR3 extends over 15 amino acids. V lost 5 bases, J lost 0 bases, and 11 bases lay in between. The CDR3, as DNA: TGTGCCAGCAGTGGAATCGGATACTCCTACAATGAGCAGTTCTTC. It is translated as CASSGIGYSYNEQFF.

Remarks on this clone: This same CDR3 is encoded by further DNA sequences in the sample. The chain combines TRBV6-5 with TRBJ2-3; no definite D call. This CDR3 has 14 amino acids. Trimming removed 2 bases from V and 0 bases from J, with 6 bases in between. Germline CDR1 reads MNHEY; CDR2 reads SVGAGI. The CDR3 DNA reads as TGTGCCAGCAGTTACCTGGACAGCACAGATACGCAGTATTTT. It codes for CASSYLDSTDTQYF.

V usage is TRBV7-9 and J usage is TRBJ2-1, with unresolved D. The CDR3 consists of 13 residues. Deletions cut 2 bases from V and 5 bases from J, with 7 bases between. Germline loops: CDR1 SEHNR, CDR2 FQNEAQ (reference sequence). CDR3 amino acids: CASSLQFDNEQFF. CDR3 in DNA: TGTGCCAGCAGCTTACAGTTTGACAATGAGCAGTTCTTC.

This clone was seen just once. The chain links TRBV28 to TRBJ1-2; 10 bases fit TRBD1. Germline values: CDR1 MDHEN, CDR2 SYDVKM. V gave up 4 bases and J gave up 5 bases; unmatched junction bases: 13. This CDR3 is built from 17 residues. The CDR3 nucleotides are TGTGCCAGCAGTTCCGACGGGGTGGGACAGGGGATTTATGGCTACACCTTC. Its protein is CASSSDGVGQGIYGYTF.

The table lists this clone with a few counts. Other DNA sequences in this sample translate to the same CDR3. V is TRBV4-3 and J is TRBJ2-2, with D uncertain. V lost 1 base to trimming and J lost 1 base, with 4 bases between them. CDR1 and CDR2 (germline): LGHNA, YSLEER. The CDR3 sequence is 14 residues long. CDR3 protein: CASSQGWNTGELFF. The CDR3, as DNA: TGCGCCAGCAGCCAAGGGTGGAACACCGGGGAGCTGTTTTTT.